The next 21 T cell receptor beta chains were all read from a single sample in a study of CD8 T cells in ankylosing spondylitis (TCRdb year 2017). The method behind the library was 5' RACE. TCRdb records Illumina HiSeq 2500 as the sequencer. Using fastp trimming at Q25 and MiXCR clonotype assembly, TCRdb reanalyzed the public sequencing data and kept in-frame beta chains. When rows share a CDR3 protein, they turn into one entry using the most common DNA and genes. The sample table shows about 35,000 distinct CDR3 sequences, and over 2.5% are seen once. The top ten clonotypes cover 2.5% to 3% of the sample. The sample taken for sequencing was blood, either unsorted or a sorted T cell fraction (not recorded which). These receptor sequences come from a male donor with ankylosing spondylitis or in good health (not recorded which).

This clonotype was observed at least ten times. The chain has TRBV9 and TRBJ2-3; the match to TRBD1 covers 8 bases. The junction had 8 bases not matched to a gene; V was cut back by 1 base and J by 7 bases. The CDR3 consists of 15 residues. The germline CDR1 and CDR2 sequences are SGDLS and YYNGEE. CDR3 sequence: CASSVRGQGPYTQYF. The CDR3 DNA is TGTGCCAGCAGCGTAAGAGGACAGGGACCGTATACGCAGTATTTT.

The table lists this clonotype with many counts. V and J are TRBV9 and TRBJ2-2, with D possibly TRBD1 on 5 matching bases. This CDR3 has 16 amino acids. V lost 0 bases and J lost 5, with 14 bases in between. The germline V gene has CDR1 SGDLS and CDR2 YYNGEE. Here the CDR3 DNA reads TGTGCCAGCAGCGTAGGAGTTGGCAGGGCGACCGGGGAGCTGTTTTTT. It translates to CASSVGVGRATGELFF.

This clonotype was recorded at least ten times. The CDR3 nucleotides are TGTGCCAGCAGCGTAGCTGGGGAAGAGACCCAGTACTTC. As protein: CASSVAGEETQYF. The V call is TRBV9, the J call TRBJ2-5; D is unclear. Germline V CDR1 and CDR2: SGDLS, YYNGEE. V lost 0 bases and J 3 bases, leaving 6 bases between the germline ends. The CDR3 contains 13 residues.

With regard to this clonotype: Germline and junction disagree at one end, which may indicate a read error. This sequence joins TRBV9 and TRBJ2-5, with D perhaps matching TRBD1 (5 bases). Germline CDR1 is SGDLS and CDR2 is YYNGEE. The CDR3 spans 15 residues. The CDR3 nucleotides read TGTGCCAGCAACGTAGGGGCAGGCGAAGGGGAGACCCAGTACTTC. This translates into CASNVGAGEGETQYF.

In this sample, this clonotype turned up many times. The chain uses TRBV9 and TRBJ1-1; no definite D call. V was clipped by 0 bases and J by 10 bases, with 10 bases between them. The CDR3 consists of 12 residues. Germline values: CDR1 SGDLS, CDR2 YYNGEE. The CDR3 loop reads CASSVGSGRAFF. The CDR3 DNA reads TGTGCCAGCAGCGTAGGCTCAGGCCGAGCTTTCTTT.

This clonotype was picked up one time. V usage is TRBV9 and J usage is TRBJ2-2; D is possibly TRBD2 (6 bases). The CDR3 runs 16 residues. V lost 0 bases and J 2 bases, leaving 11 bases between the germline ends. Germline V gene data show CDR1 as SGDLS and CDR2 as YYNGEE. The CDR3 sequence is CASSVAASANTGELFF. CDR3 DNA: TGTGCCAGCAGCGTAGCGGCTAGCGCAAACACCGGGGAGCTGTTTTTT.

This clonotype occurred many times. The chain carries TRBV9 and TRBJ2-3; D is undetermined. The CDR3 is 15 residues long. Germline V CDR1 and CDR2: SGDLS, YYNGEE. Trimming took 0 bases from V and 0 from J, leaving 8 bases between them. DNA of the CDR3: TGTGCCAGCAGCGTAGCAGAGACTAGCACAGATACGCAGTATTTT. Translating gives CASSVAETSTDTQYF. Together with reference TRBV9 and TRBJ2-3, the CDR3 gives the full variable domain: DSGVTQTPKHLITATGQRVTLRCSPRSGDLSVYWYQQSLDQGLQFLIQYYNGEERAKGNILERFSAQQFPDLHSELNLSSLELGDSALYFCASSVAETSTDTQYFGPGTRLTVL.

This clonotype has ten or more counts. The CDR3 sequence is CASSVAGSAGELFF. CDR3 sequence (DNA): TGTGCCAGCAGCGTAGCAGGGTCCGCCGGGGAGCTGTTTTTT. The V gene is TRBV9, the J gene TRBJ2-2, with D possibly TRBD1 on 5 matching bases. The CDR3 covers 14 residues. Trimming cost V 0 bases and J 6 bases, with 9 bases left between them. Germline loops: CDR1 SGDLS, CDR2 YYNGEE.

This clonotype has a count of ten or more. The V call is TRBV9, the J call TRBJ2-3; 8 bases match TRBD2. From germline, CDR1 is SGDLS and CDR2 YYNGEE. The CDR3 length is 16 residues. The V and J ends lost 0 bases and 7 bases, in that order; junction bases with no gene match: 10. CDR3: CASSVAPGGGLNTQYF. CDR3 coding DNA: TGTGCCAGCAGCGTAGCACCCGGGGGGGGTTTGAATACGCAGTATTTT. The whole variable domain, remainder taken from reference TRBV9 and TRBJ2-3, is DSGVTQTPKHLITATGQRVTLRCSPRSGDLSVYWYQQSLDQGLQFLIQYYNGEERAKGNILERFSAQQFPDLHSELNLSSLELGDSALYFCASSVAPGGGLNTQYFGPGTRLTVL.

This clonotype was detected many times. The V call is TRBV9, the J call TRBJ1-2, with 7 nucleotides matching TRBD1. Looked up from germline, CDR1 is SGDLS and CDR2 is YYNGEE. This CDR3 contains 13 residues. V lost 4 bases, J lost 4 bases, and 4 bases stayed unmatched. The CDR3 reads CASSTRDSYGYTF. As DNA, the CDR3 is TGTGCCAGCAGCACCCGGGACAGCTATGGCTACACCTTC.

This clonotype was picked up many times. This rearrangement joins TRBV9 to TRBJ2-1, with 9 bases fitting TRBD1. The CDR3 extends over 15 amino acids. Per the germline V gene, CDR1 is SGDLS and CDR2 is YYNGEE. Trimming removed 2 bases from V and 9 bases from J; junction bases left unmatched: 9. As DNA, the CDR3 is TGTGCCAGCAGCGTCGGACAGGGGCCCACAGGTGAGCAGTTCTTC. Its protein product is CASSVGQGPTGEQFF.

This clonotype is labeled medium-sized. The chain carries TRBV9 and TRBJ2-1, with 11 bases aligning to TRBD2. This CDR3 comprises 15 residues. CDR1 SGDLS and CDR2 YYNGEE come from the germline V gene. V shed 2 bases, J shed 5 bases, and the junction held 3 bases outside the gene matches. The CDR3 DNA is TGTGCCAGCAGCGTCGAGGGACTAGCGGACAATGAGCAGTTCTTC. Translation: CASSVEGLADNEQFF.

This clonotype has a count of ten or more. The chain joins TRBV9 to TRBJ1-3; D uncertain. Germline values: CDR1 SGDLS, CDR2 YYNGEE. The CDR3 consists of 15 residues. V was clipped by 2 bases and J by 4 bases, with 13 bases between them. CDR3 nucleotides: TGTGCCAGCAGCGTCAGTATGACCGCAGGAAACACCATATATTTT. Its protein product is CASSVSMTAGNTIYF.

This clonotype was recorded at least ten times. The chain recombines TRBV9 with TRBJ2-1; 8 nucleotides line up with TRBD2. The CDR3 runs 15 residues. V shed 4 bases, J shed 4 bases, and the junction held 7 bases outside the gene matches. Germline assignment: CDR1 SGDLS and CDR2 YYNGEE. The CDR3: CASSPGLAGYNEQFF. CDR3 coding DNA: TGTGCCAGCAGCCCGGGCCTAGCGGGTTACAATGAGCAGTTCTTC. The full variable domain, in which reference TRBV9 and TRBJ2-1 provide the parts outside the CDR3, is DSGVTQTPKHLITATGQRVTLRCSPRSGDLSVYWYQQSLDQGLQFLIQYYNGEERAKGNILERFSAQQFPDLHSELNLSSLELGDSALYFCASSPGLAGYNEQFFGPGTRLTVL.

In this sample, this clonotype turned up many times. The CDR3 reads CASSEGGADTQYF. DNA of the CDR3: TGTGCCAGCAGCGAAGGGGGAGCAGATACGCAGTATTTT. The rearrangement joins TRBV9 to TRBJ2-3, with a possible D match to TRBD1 (6 bases). Trimming left V 3 bases short and J 4 bases short, with 9 bases between. The CDR3 is 13 residues long. Germline V gene lookup returns CDR1 SGDLS and CDR2 YYNGEE.

Sample share makes this clonotype large. The chain recombines TRBV20-1 with TRBJ2-7; 9 bases line up with TRBD2. The V segment lost 5 bases and the J segment 2 bases; nucleotides outside the gene matches: 16. The CDR3 consists of 17 residues. CDR1 is DFQATT, CDR2 SNEGSKA, per germline (reference sequence). The CDR3 protein is CSAFPLAGGRGPYEQYV. The CDR3 DNA is TGCAGTGCTTTCCCTTTGGCGGGGGGGCGTGGTCCCTACGAGCAGTACGTC.

The table lists this clonotype with many counts. This chain links TRBV9 with TRBJ2-3, with unresolved D. V was clipped by 0 bases and J by 5 bases, with 16 bases between them. The CDR3 extends over 16 amino acids. The germline V gene encodes CDR1 SGDLS and CDR2 YYNGEE. The chain's CDR3 is CASSVAGGTAGDTQYF. In nucleotides, the CDR3 is TGTGCCAGCAGCGTAGCTGGCGGTACCGCCGGAGATACGCAGTATTTT.

In its sample, this clonotype was seen a few times. V gene TRBV9 combines with J gene TRBJ1-5, with a possible D match to TRBD1 (5 bases). Per the germline V gene, CDR1 is SGDLS and CDR2 is YYNGEE. Deletions cut 5 bases from V and 2 bases from J, with 11 bases between. CDR3 length: 14 residues. The CDR3 DNA reads TGTGCCAGCAGTCAGGGTCGCGGCAATCAGCCCCAGCATTTT. This sequence encodes CASSQGRGNQPQHF.

Ten or more counts support this clonotype. CDR3 nucleotide sequence: TGTGCCAGCAGCGCAACTCCGGGCCTTAATGAAAAACTGTTTTTT. It is translated as CASSATPGLNEKLFF. V gene TRBV9 combines with J gene TRBJ1-4, with D unresolved. The CDR3 sequence is 15 residues long. Germline V gene data show CDR1 as SGDLS and CDR2 as YYNGEE. The germline V and J ends were trimmed by 3 bases and 4 bases, with 13 bases remaining between them.

The V gene is TRBV9, the J gene TRBJ2-6; perhaps TRBD1 as D (6 bases). This CDR3 comprises 17 residues. V was trimmed by 4 bases and J by 2 bases, leaving 16 bases between them. Germline V lookup: CDR1 SGDLS, CDR2 YYNGEE. The CDR3 DNA sequence: TGTGCCAGCAGCCCCCCCTCAGGGGCCGCTGGGGCCAACGTCCTGACTTTC. This gives the protein CASSPPSGAAGANVLTF.

Many counts were recorded for this clonotype. The V call is TRBV9, the J call TRBJ2-5, with 8 bases aligning to TRBD2. Germline assignment: CDR1 SGDLS and CDR2 YYNGEE. The CDR3 is made up of 13 amino acids. Trimming took 4 bases from V and 1 from J; bases not matched to a gene: 0. In DNA, the CDR3 is TGTGCCAGCAGCACTAGCGGCCAAGAGACCCAGTACTTC. Translated, it gives CASSTSGQETQYF.